This T cell receptor (beta chain) is from a study of blood T cell repertoires in COVID-19. A single count supports this clone. Authors' analysis steps: By means of reference gene primer amplification, nucleated cell counts were estimated. Sequencing used immunoSEQ multiplex PCR; TCRdb keeps in-frame clones, though not all of them. The V and J calls and the clone size are those of that table, but D and trimming were determined from the DNA. The data show over 200,000 clones, 82% seen once. The material sequenced was PBMCs or T cells enriched from blood (not recorded which). This TCR was recovered from a man aged 35 to 55 who had recovered from COVID-19.

The CDR3 region is CASSSLQGAEAFF. CDR3 coding DNA: TGTGCCAGCAGCTCCCTACAGGGCGCTGAAGCTTTCTTT. The rearrangement uses TRBV7-9 and TRBJ1-1, with a possible D match to TRBD1 (6 bases). CDR1 is SEHNR, CDR2 FQNEAQ, per germline (reference sequence). The V end lost 4 bases, the J end lost 6 bases, and 12 bases lay between the germline ends. CDR3 length: 13 amino acids.